This TCR beta chain is from a study of T cells in Graves' hyperthyroidism and ophthalmopathy. General study results and limits: In simple terms, a model built on 13 V-J features told ophthalmopathy apart from stable hyperthyroidism. Median prediction lead before ophthalmopathy onset was about 6.5 months with the model. Researchers found most expanded thyroid clonotypes above 0.001 in blood as well.

Many counts were recorded for this clonotype. The antigen is not known. Amplified TCR beta CDR3 regions came from RNA transcripts. The TCR CDR3 was amplified in a first-round RT-PCR using the HTBI primer set. One entry per CDR3 protein results from TCRdb running MiXCR on the multiplex PCR reads. Among 350,000 to 400,000 distinct CDR3 sequences listed, 14% to 15% were seen once. V gave up 6 bases and J gave up 5 bases, with 19 bases separating them. This CDR3 spans 14 amino acids. The germline CDR1 and CDR2 sequences are DFQATT and SNEGSKA (reference sequence). Sequenced: blood. The chain joins TRBV20-1 to TRBJ2-5; D may be TRBD2 (6 bases). This TCR was recovered from a woman in her thirties with Graves' hyperthyroidism. As DNA, the CDR3 is TGCAGTGCCGGGAGAGGGACTGGAGGGGAGACCCAGTACTTC. It yields the protein CSAGRGTGGETQYF.